Listed below are T cell receptor beta chains from one sample, sequenced in a study of neurological immune-mediated disorders. A single record per CDR3 protein comes from TCRdb applying MiXCR to the 5' RACE reads. This table holds about 99,000 distinct CDR3 sequences, more than 10% found once. Input material: PBMCs. The source of these receptors is a female donor with HTLV-1-associated myelopathy (HAM/TSP). Each CDR3 is given with its conserved first and last residue. The D gene is left open where the match is weak. Some rows have no size entry. The others give once, few or many, or a class for an expanded clone.

TRBJ2-7	TRBD1	medium-sized	15	TRBV7-9	CASSHGQGASYEQYF	TGTGCCAGCAGCCACGGACAGGGGGCTTCCTACGAGCAGTACTTC
TRBJ2-4	TRBD1	many	11	TRBV3-1	CASSHRGIQYF	TGTGCCAGCAGCCACAGGGGGATTCAGTACTTC
TRBJ2-3	-	many	12	TRBV7-9	CASSRRRDTQYF	TGTGCCAGCAGCCGCCGAAGGGATACGCAGTATTTT
TRBJ2-3	TRBD1	many	14	TRBV10-3	CATRAGTGTDTQYF	TGTGCCACCAGAGCCGGGACAGGCACAGATACGCAGTATTTT
TRBJ2-2	TRBD1	many	16	TRBV7-9	CASSFRGQWNTGELFF	TGTGCCAGCAGCTTCCGGGGACAGTGGAACACCGGGGAGCTGTTTTTT
TRBJ1-2	TRBD1	many	17	TRBV5-1	CASSGGTGGLHLYGYTF	TGCGCCAGCAGCGGGGGGACAGGGGGCCTGCACCTCTATGGCTACACCTTC
TRBJ2-5	TRBD2	many	15	TRBV20-1	CSAPFSGGPQETQYF	TGCAGTGCTCCCTTTAGCGGGGGGCCCCAAGAGACCCAGTACTTC
TRBJ2-5	-	many	14	TRBV5-1	CASSFNGAQETQYF	TGCGCCAGCAGCTTTAACGGGGCTCAAGAGACCCAGTACTTC
TRBJ2-1	TRBD1	-	14	TRBV29-1	CSAMDRESYNEQFF	TGCAGCGCCATGGACAGGGAGTCCTACAATGAGCAGTTCTTC
TRBJ2-1	TRBD2	many	16	TRBV5-1	CASSLARGGGYNEQFF	TGCGCCAGCAGCTTGGCGAGGGGCGGGGGGTACAATGAGCAGTTCTTC
TRBJ2-7	TRBD1	many	13	TRBV7-9	CASSPDRVHEQYF	TGTGCCAGCAGCCCCGACAGGGTCCACGAGCAGTACTTC
TRBJ1-5	-	many	13	TRBV2	CASSGGGNQPQHF	TGTGCCAGCAGTGGAGGTGGCAATCAGCCCCAGCATTTT
TRBJ2-5	TRBD2	many	20	TRBV27	CASSSTVPALAGAGGETQYF	TGTGCCAGCAGCTCTACAGTCCCGGCACTAGCGGGGGCTGGGGGAGAGACCCAGTACTTC
TRBJ2-1	-	-	14	TRBV20-1	CSAGRAKVDNEQFF	TGCAGTGCCGGTAGAGCGAAGGTTGACAATGAGCAGTTCTTC
TRBJ2-1	TRBD2	many	15	TRBV29-1	CSVDGGGVSGNEQFF	TGCAGCGTTGACGGCGGGGGGGTTTCCGGGAATGAGCAGTTCTTC
TRBJ2-5	-	many	15	TRBV21-1	CASRAPTRPQETQYF	TGTGCCAGCAGAGCTCCGACAAGGCCCCAAGAGACCCAGTACTTC
TRBJ1-1	-	many	16	TRBV5-1	CASSLDRELVNTEAFF	TGCGCCAGCAGCTTGGACCGAGAACTGGTGAACACTGAAGCTTTCTTT
TRBJ2-3	-	many	16	TRBV28	CASSLNPGEPTDTQYF	TGTGCCAGCAGTTTAAATCCGGGGGAGCCCACAGATACGCAGTATTTT
TRBJ1-2	-	many	13	TRBV5-1	CASSLAGLLGYTF	TGCGCCAGCAGCTTAGCAGGGCTCCTTGGCTACACCTTC
TRBJ2-3	TRBD2	-	19	TRBV20-1	CSARGYQPRGAGDSDTQYF	TGCAGTGCTAGAGGATATCAGCCACGAGGAGCGGGGGACTCAGATACGCAGTATTTT
TRBJ2-7	-	-	16	TRBV5-1	CASSDLVGGLNYEQYF	TGCGCCAGCAGCGATCTTGTCGGGGGCTTGAACTACGAGCAGTACTTC
TRBJ2-3	-	many	12	TRBV29-1	CSAERGGDTQYF	TGCAGCGCCGAACGCGGAGGGGATACGCAGTATTTT
TRBJ2-1	-	once	15	TRBV18	CASSPQASNYNEQFF	TGTGCCAGCTCACCACAGGCGAGCAACTACAATGAGCAGTTCTTC
TRBJ1-2	TRBD1	few	14	TRBV2	CASSAGQGEDGYTF	TGTGCCAGCAGTGCGGGACAGGGAGAGGATGGCTACACCTTC
TRBJ1-1	TRBD1	-	16	TRBV11-2	CASSLGTRQGNTEAFF	TGTGCCAGCAGCCTAGGGACCCGACAGGGGAACACTGAAGCTTTCTTT
TRBJ2-7	-	many	11	TRBV24-1	CATSDLQAQYF	TGTGCCACCAGTGATTTGCAGGCCCAGTACTTC
TRBJ2-1	-	many	16	TRBV29-1	CSVEAPGHLSYNEQFF	TGCAGCGTTGAAGCACCGGGACACCTCTCCTACAATGAGCAGTTCTTC
TRBJ2-5	-	few	16	TRBV7-9	CASSLNRHNRQETQYF	TGTGCCAGCAGCTTAAATAGACATAACCGTCAAGAGACCCAGTACTTC
TRBJ1-1	TRBD1	few	19	TRBV11-2	CASSLGSGGTTGRDTEAFF	TGTGCCAGCAGCTTAGGTTCGGGAGGCACGACAGGGAGGGACACTGAAGCTTTCTTT